The clone carrying this T cell receptor beta chain has a single count. This record belongs to a study of OX40 agonist ivuxolimab in advanced cancers. The CDR3 length is 15 residues. V dropped 3 bases and J dropped 1 base, with 12 bases sitting between them. Germline V gene data show CDR1 as LNHNV and CDR2 as YYDKDF (reference sequence). TCRdb keeps only in-frame clones here, not all; method: immunoSEQ multiplex PCR. The sample contains approximately 89,000 clones, around 90% of which appear only once. The rearrangement joins TRBV15 to TRBJ1-1; D not resolved. This clonotype originated in an adult with an advanced solid tumor such as melanoma, head and neck, liver or kidney cancer. Sequences were derived from CD4+ or CD8+ T cells sorted from blood, sampled in a trial of the OX40 agonist ivuxolimab. The DNA of the CDR3 is TGTGCCACCAGCAGGTACCAGGAAGGGAACACTGAAGCTTTCTTT. As protein: CATSRYQEGNTEAFF.